This passage covers 17 T cell receptor beta chains from one sample sequenced in a study of memory CD4+ T cells and cytomegalovirus serostatus. Produced via immunoSEQ multiplex PCR; TCRdb's table is partial and in-frame only. The sample lists 45,000 to 70,000 clones, approximately 82% occurring once. The sort gate was single viable CD3+CD4+CD8-CD45RO+ cells for memory CD4+ T cells. Sequencing was performed on memory CD4+ T cells from blood. The receptors were sampled from an adult in good health and CMV-seronegative. Some clones in this sample may be carry-over from other donors' samples.

The chain recombines TRBV28 with TRBJ1-1, with D uncertain. Germline lookup yields CDR1 MDHEN and CDR2 SYDVKM. Between the trimmed V and J ends, which lost 3 bases and 8 bases, there was a span of 13 bases. The CDR3 extends over 13 amino acids. The CDR3 spells CASSFGVRAEAFF. CDR3 sequence (DNA): TGTGCCAGCAGTTTTGGTGTCCGGGCCGAAGCTTTCTTT. Combining the CDR3 with reference TRBV28 and TRBJ1-1 gives the whole variable domain DVKVTQSSRYLVKRTGEKVFLECVQDMDHENMFWYRQDPGLGLRLIYFSYDVKMKEKGDIPEGYSVSREKKERFSLILESASTNQTSMYLCASSFGVRAEAFFGQGTRLTVV.

The rearrangement uses TRBV28 and TRBJ1-1, with TRBD1 matching over 9 bases. CDR1 is MDHEN, CDR2 SYDVKM, per germline. V was clipped by 4 bases and J by 1 base; unmatched bases: 4. This CDR3 spans 15 amino acids. CDR3: CASSYRDRANTEAFF. CDR3 DNA sequence: TGTGCCAGCAGTTATAGGGACAGGGCGAACACTGAAGCTTTCTTT. Full variable domain (outside the CDR3, taken from reference TRBV28 and TRBJ1-1): DVKVTQSSRYLVKRTGEKVFLECVQDMDHENMFWYRQDPGLGLRLIYFSYDVKMKEKGDIPEGYSVSREKKERFSLILESASTNQTSMYLCASSYRDRANTEAFFGQGTRLTVV.

CDR3 amino acids: CASSLGHQNPTDTQYF. CDR3 nucleotide sequence: TGTGCCAGCAGCTTAGGACACCAGAATCCCACAGATACGCAGTATTTT. V and J are TRBV7-6 and TRBJ2-3; D gene unclear. The germline V gene encodes CDR1 SGHVS and CDR2 FNYEAQ. Between the trimmed V and J ends, which lost 1 base and 2 bases, there was a span of 13 bases. The CDR3 sequence is 16 residues long.

The chain couples TRBV7-2 to TRBJ2-7; unclear D gene. CDR1 SGHTA and CDR2 FQGNSA come from the germline V gene. The V end was cut by 4 bases, the J end by 4 bases, with 11 bases between. The CDR3 consists of 13 residues. CDR3 bases: TGTGCCAGCAGCTCCTACCTCCCATACGAGCAGTACTTC. Amino acid sequence: CASSSYLPYEQYF.

The chain has TRBV23-1 and TRBJ1-1, with D possibly TRBD1 on 5 matching bases. TRBV23-1 counts as an open reading frame of uncertain function. This CDR3 comprises 15 residues. V was shortened by 4 bases and J by 4 bases, with 16 bases between the two germline ends. CDR3: CASSPPGRRSTEAFF. CDR3 bases: TGCGCCAGCAGTCCGCCGGGGCGAAGGAGCACTGAAGCTTTCTTT.

The chain has TRBV6-6 and TRBJ2-1; D is perhaps TRBD1 (5 bases). This CDR3 comprises 15 residues. V lost 0 bases and J lost 5, with 11 bases in between. Germline CDR1 and CDR2: MNHNY and SVGAGI (reference sequence). The CDR3 loop is CASSYSSQGNNEQFF. The CDR3 DNA follows: TGTGCCAGCAGTTACTCGAGTCAGGGAAACAATGAGCAGTTCTTC.

This clone has only one observation. V gene TRBV30 combines with J gene TRBJ2-7, with 10 bases aligning to TRBD2. The V gene end was trimmed by 2 bases and the J gene end by 2 bases; junction bases not matched to a gene: 0. CDR1 and CDR2 from the germline V gene are GTSNPN and SVGIG (reference sequence). This CDR3 is 13 amino acids long. The CDR3 spells CAWSLAGAYEQYF. The CDR3 region has the DNA TGTGCCTGGAGTCTAGCGGGAGCCTACGAGCAGTACTTC.

The rearrangement uses TRBV7-2 and TRBJ1-5; a possible D gene is TRBD1 (5 bases). The CDR3 loop spans 15 amino acids. The germline CDR1 and CDR2 sequences are SGHTA and FQGNSA. V was trimmed by 3 bases and J by 6 bases, leaving 15 bases between them. CDR3 nucleotide sequence: TGTGCCAGCAGCTTGGCTTCAGGGAAAAGTCAGCCCCAGCATTTT. Protein product: CASSLASGKSQPQHF.

The J gene is TRBJ2-1, the V gene TRBV5-4; the match to TRBD2 covers 10 bases. Germline CDR1 reads SGHNT; CDR2 reads YYREEE (reference sequence). The V segment lost 3 bases and the J segment 4 bases; nucleotides outside the gene matches: 4. There are 15 residues in the CDR3. This CDR3 reads CASSYGLAEYNEQFF. The DNA of the CDR3 is TGTGCCAGCAGCTACGGACTAGCGGAGTACAATGAGCAGTTCTTC.

The V call is TRBV2, the J call TRBJ2-2; 7 bases are a match to TRBD1. The germline gives CDR1 SNHLY, CDR2 FYNNEI. This CDR3 has 15 residues. The V segment lost 6 bases and the J segment 1 base; nucleotides outside the gene matches: 5. For the CDR3, the DNA is TGTGCCAGCAGAGCGGACAGGCTGAACACCGGGGAGCTGTTTTTT. This encodes CASRADRLNTGELFF. The variable domain in full, with the rest retrieved from reference TRBV2 and TRBJ2-2, is EPEVTQTPSHQVTQMGQEVILRCVPISNHLYFYWYRQILGQKVEFLVSFYNNEISEKSEIFDDQFSVERPDGSNFTLKIRSTKLEDSAMYFCASRADRLNTGELFFGEGSRLTVL.

This chain joins TRBV5-8 and TRBJ1-2; 8 positions agree with TRBD1. The CDR3 sequence is 12 residues long. J was trimmed by 8 bases and V by 4 bases; bases with no gene match: 4. Germline V CDR1 and CDR2: SGHTS, YDEGEE. This CDR3 reads CASSLGTGGYTF. CDR3 bases: TGTGCCAGCAGCCTAGGGACAGGCGGCTACACCTTC.

The CDR3 sequence is CASSFRPGTSGYEQYF. The CDR3 nucleotides are TGTGCCAGCAGTTTCCGCCCCGGGACTAGCGGATACGAGCAGTACTTC. The gene calls are TRBV6-5 and TRBJ2-7, with 11 bases lining up with TRBD2. There are 16 residues in the CDR3. Germline V gene lookup returns CDR1 MNHEY and CDR2 SVGAGI. V lost 4 bases to trimming and J lost 4 bases; unmatched junction nucleotides: 9.

The chain carries TRBV5-1 and TRBJ2-2; 9 bases match TRBD1. V lost 4 bases to trimming and J lost 6 bases; unmatched junction nucleotides: 10. The CDR3 sequence is 16 residues long. Germline assignment: CDR1 SGHRS and CDR2 YFSETQ. CDR3 sequence reads: CASSLYGTGKAGELFF. Written as DNA, the CDR3 is TGCGCCAGCAGCCTTTATGGGACAGGGAAGGCCGGGGAGCTGTTTTTT.

The V call is TRBV30, the J call TRBJ2-3; D is uncertain. With 5 bases removed from V and 3 bases from J, the gap between germline ends came to 6 bases. Germline lookup yields CDR1 GTSNPN and CDR2 SVGIG (reference sequence). The CDR3 length is 11 residues. Here the CDR3 DNA reads TGTGCCTGGGGCCTAACAGATACGCAGTATTTT. It specifies CAWGLTDTQYF.

The chain employs TRBV14 and TRBJ2-6; D call uncertain. This CDR3 is built from 19 residues. Deletions cut 2 bases from V and 0 bases from J, with 17 bases between. Germline V gene data show CDR1 as SGHDN and CDR2 as FVKESK. CDR3 nucleotide sequence: TGTGCCAGCAGCCAACAACGAGGAAAAAGTAGCTCTGGGGCCAACGTCCTGACTTTC. Translating gives CASSQQRGKSSSGANVLTF.

This sequence joins TRBV7-9 and TRBJ2-4, with D tentatively TRBD2 (6 bases). The CDR3 is made up of 15 amino acids. Trimming pared 3 bases from V and 0 bases from J, leaving 9 bases between. The germline gives CDR1 SEHNR, CDR2 FQNEAQ (reference sequence). The CDR3 reads CASSLEGTAKNIQYF. The CDR3 DNA is TGTGCCAGCAGCTTGGAGGGGACAGCCAAAAACATTCAGTACTTC. Combining the CDR3 with reference TRBV7-9 and TRBJ2-4 gives the whole variable domain DTGVSQNPRHKITKRGQNVTFRCDPISEHNRLYWYRQTLGQGPEFLTYFQNEAQLEKSRLLSDRFSAERPKGSFSTLEIQRTEQGDSAMYLCASSLEGTAKNIQYFGAGTRLSVL.

About this clone: At one boundary the junction diverges from the germline segment, which might be a read error. The chain couples TRBV7-7 to TRBJ2-1; D may be TRBD2 (7 bases). Germline CDR1 is SSHAT and CDR2 is FNYEAQ (reference sequence). This CDR3 contains 16 residues. The CDR3 DNA sequence: TGTGCTAGCAGCTCGTTAGCGGGTGGACAGAACAATGAGCAGTTCTTC. It translates to CASSSLAGGQNNEQFF.